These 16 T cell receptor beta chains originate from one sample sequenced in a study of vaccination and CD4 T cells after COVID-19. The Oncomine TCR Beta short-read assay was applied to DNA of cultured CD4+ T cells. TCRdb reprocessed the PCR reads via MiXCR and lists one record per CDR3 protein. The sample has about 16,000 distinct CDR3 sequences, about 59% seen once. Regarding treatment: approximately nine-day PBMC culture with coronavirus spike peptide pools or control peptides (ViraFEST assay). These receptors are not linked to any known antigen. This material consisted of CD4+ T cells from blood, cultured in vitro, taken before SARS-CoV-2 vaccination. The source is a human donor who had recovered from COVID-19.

As DNA, the CDR3 is TGTGCCAGCAGCTCCCCACGACAGGGCGACACTGAAGCTTTCTTT. This translates into CASSSPRQGDTEAFF. The chain joins TRBV5-4 to TRBJ1-1; 7 bases map to TRBD1. CDR3 length equals 15 residues. Germline-derived CDR1 and CDR2 are SGHNT and YYREEE (reference sequence). J gave up 3 bases and V 3 bases, and 8 bases lay outside the gene matches.

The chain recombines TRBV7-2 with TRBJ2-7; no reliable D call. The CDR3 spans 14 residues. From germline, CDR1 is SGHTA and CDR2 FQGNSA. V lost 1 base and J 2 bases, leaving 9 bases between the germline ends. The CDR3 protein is CASSLVPSPYEQYF. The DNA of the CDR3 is TGTGCCAGCAGCTTAGTTCCCTCGCCCTACGAGCAGTACTTC.

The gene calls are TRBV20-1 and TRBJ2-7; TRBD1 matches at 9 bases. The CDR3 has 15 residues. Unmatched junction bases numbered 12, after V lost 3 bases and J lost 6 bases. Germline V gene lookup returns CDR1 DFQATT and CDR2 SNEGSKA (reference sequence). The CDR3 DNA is TGCAGTGCTAGGGGACAGGGCGCTCGTACGGGCGAGCAGTACTTC. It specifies CSARGQGARTGEQYF.

CDR3 in DNA: TGTGCCAGCAGTGAAGGAACAGATACGCAGTATTTT. Translated: CASSEGTDTQYF. The chain joins TRBV6-1 to TRBJ2-3, with D unclear. Germline V lookup: CDR1 MNHNS, CDR2 SASEGT. The CDR3 length is 12 residues. Trimming removed 1 base from V and 3 bases from J, with 2 bases in between.

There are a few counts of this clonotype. CDR3 sequence (DNA): TGCAGTGCCCGGACTAGCGGGAGGATTTACAATGAGCAGTTCTTC. Its protein is CSARTSGRIYNEQFF. The chain recombines TRBV20-1 with TRBJ2-1, with 14 bases lining up with TRBD2. The V gene end was trimmed by 6 bases and the J gene end by 4 bases; junction bases not matched to a gene: 5. Germline V gene data show CDR1 as DFQATT and CDR2 as SNEGSKA (reference sequence). The CDR3 totals 15 residues.

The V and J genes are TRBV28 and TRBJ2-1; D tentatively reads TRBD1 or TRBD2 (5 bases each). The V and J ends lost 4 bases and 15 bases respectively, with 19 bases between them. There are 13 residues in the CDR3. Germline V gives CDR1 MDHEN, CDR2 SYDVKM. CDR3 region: CASSSPGLHVGFF. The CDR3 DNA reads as TGTGCCAGCAGTTCACCGGGGCTGCACGTGGGGTTCTTC.

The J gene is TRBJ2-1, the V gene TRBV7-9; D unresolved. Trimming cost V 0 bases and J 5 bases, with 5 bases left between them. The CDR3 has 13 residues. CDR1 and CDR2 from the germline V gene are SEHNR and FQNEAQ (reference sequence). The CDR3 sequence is CASSLAHDNEQFF. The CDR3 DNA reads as TGTGCCAGCAGCTTAGCCCACGACAATGAGCAGTTCTTC. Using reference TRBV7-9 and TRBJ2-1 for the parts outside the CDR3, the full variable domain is DTGVSQNPRHKITKRGQNVTFRCDPISEHNRLYWYRQTLGQGPEFLTYFQNEAQLEKSRLLSDRFSAERPKGSFSTLEIQRTEQGDSAMYLCASSLAHDNEQFFGPGTRLTVL.

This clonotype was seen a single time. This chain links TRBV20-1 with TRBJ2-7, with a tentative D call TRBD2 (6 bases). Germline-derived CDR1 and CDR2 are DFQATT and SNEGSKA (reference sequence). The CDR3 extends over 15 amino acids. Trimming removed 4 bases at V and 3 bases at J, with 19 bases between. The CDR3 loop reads CSAKGKGLPYYEQYF. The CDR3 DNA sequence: TGCAGTGCTAAAGGAAAGGGACTGCCTTACTACGAGCAGTACTTC.

CDR3 sequence: CASTALQGAQFF. CDR3 DNA: TGTGCCAGCACAGCCTTGCAGGGTGCGCAGTTCTTC. The gene calls are TRBV7-9 and TRBJ2-1, with D tentatively TRBD1 (5 bases). V lost 7 bases to trimming and J lost 12 bases, with 16 bases between them. CDR1 SEHNR and CDR2 FQNEAQ come from the germline V gene (reference sequence). This CDR3 region has 12 residues.

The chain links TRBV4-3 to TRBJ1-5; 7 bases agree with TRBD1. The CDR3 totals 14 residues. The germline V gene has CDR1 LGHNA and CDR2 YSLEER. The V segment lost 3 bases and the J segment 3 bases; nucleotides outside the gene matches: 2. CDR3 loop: CASSQTGNNQPQHF. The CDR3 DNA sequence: TGCGCCAGCAGCCAGACAGGGAACAATCAGCCCCAGCATTTT.

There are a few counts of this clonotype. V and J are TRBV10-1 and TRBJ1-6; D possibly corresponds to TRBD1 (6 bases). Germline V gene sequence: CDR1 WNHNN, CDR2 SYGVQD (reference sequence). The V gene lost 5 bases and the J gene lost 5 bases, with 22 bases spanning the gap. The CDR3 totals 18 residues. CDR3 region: CASSPPTGTPIHNSPLHF. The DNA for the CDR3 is TGCGCCAGCAGTCCTCCAACCGGGACACCCATCCATAATTCACCCCTCCACTTT.

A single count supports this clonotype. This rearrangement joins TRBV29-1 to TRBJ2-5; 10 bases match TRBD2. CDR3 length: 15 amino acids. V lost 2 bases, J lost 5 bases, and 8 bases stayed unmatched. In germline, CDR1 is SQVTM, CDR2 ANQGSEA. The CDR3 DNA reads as TGCAGCGTTGAAAGTTTCCCTAGCGGGAGTGAGACCCAGTACTTC. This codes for CSVESFPSGSETQYF.

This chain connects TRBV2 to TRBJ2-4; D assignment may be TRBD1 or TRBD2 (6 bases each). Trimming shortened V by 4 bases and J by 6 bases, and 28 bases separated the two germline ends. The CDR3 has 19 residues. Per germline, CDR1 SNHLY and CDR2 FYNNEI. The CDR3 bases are TGTGCCAGCAGTGGAAGATTTCGGGGGCCGGGGGACGGGCGAAACATTCAGTACTTC. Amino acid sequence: CASSGRFRGPGDGRNIQYF.

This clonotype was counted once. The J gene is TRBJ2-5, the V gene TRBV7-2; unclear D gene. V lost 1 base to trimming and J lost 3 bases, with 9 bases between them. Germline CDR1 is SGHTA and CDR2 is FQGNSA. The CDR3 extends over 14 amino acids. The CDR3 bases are TGTGCCAGCAGCTTAGGACTGCCAGAAGAGACCCAGTACTTC. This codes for CASSLGLPEETQYF.

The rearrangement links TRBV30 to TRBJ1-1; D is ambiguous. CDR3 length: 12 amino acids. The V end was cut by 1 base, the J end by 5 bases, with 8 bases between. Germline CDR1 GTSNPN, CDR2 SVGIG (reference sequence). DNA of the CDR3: TGTGCCTGGAGTGACAAGGGTACTGAAGCTTTCTTT. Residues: CAWSDKGTEAFF.

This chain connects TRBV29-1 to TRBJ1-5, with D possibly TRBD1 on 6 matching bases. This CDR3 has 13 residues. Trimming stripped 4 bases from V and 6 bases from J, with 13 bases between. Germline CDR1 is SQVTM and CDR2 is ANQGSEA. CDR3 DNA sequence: TGCAGCGTTGTTGGGGGGCAAGGTCAGCCCCAGCATTTT. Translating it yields CSVVGGQGQPQHF.